This T cell receptor beta chain derives from a study of blood T cell repertoires in COVID-19. Libraries were prepared by immunoSEQ multiplex PCR; TCRdb keeps only in-frame clonotypes and omits some of them. Of 150,000 or so clones detected, 75% to 90% appear once; the ten largest clones hold 10% to 15%. After removal of 5 bases from V and 1 base from J, the junction contained 7 bases not matched to a gene. The CDR3 loop spans 16 amino acids. Germline V gene lookup returns CDR1 SEHNR and CDR2 FQNEAQ (reference sequence). This receptor was identified in an older woman who had recovered from COVID-19. The chain combines TRBV7-9 with TRBJ2-1, with 8 positions matching TRBD2. The sequenced sample was PBMCs or T cells enriched from blood (not recorded which). The CDR3 reads CASSMEREISYNEQFF. In DNA form, the CDR3 reads TGTGCCAGCAGCATGGAGCGGGAGATATCCTACAATGAGCAGTTCTTC.